This record looks at one T cell receptor (beta chain) sequence and its context. Its binding antigen is unknown. Within one base of it there is no much larger clone, and no base qualities were kept. The CDR3 spans 15 residues, from the cysteine through the phenylalanine. This entry keeps only the CDR3 DNA: 45 bases, framed from base 1. According to the germline V gene, CDR1 reads SGHTS and CDR2 reads YDEGEE. The cohort comprised around 700 healthy bone marrow donors. At the time of sampling, all cohort members were nominally healthy, though unrecorded immune exposures were likely present. The donor tested CMV seropositive and was one of the 289 seropositive cohort members. Each donor provided a peripheral blood sample, and peripheral blood mononuclear cells were used for TCR beta sequencing. The Qiagen DNeasy Blood Extraction Kit was used to extract genomic DNA from the blood cell samples. The library was produced with the immunoSEQ multiplex PCR assay. For the multiplex PCR, a mixture combining 60 forward primers for TCR Vbeta segments and 13 reverse primers for TCR Jbeta segments was used. The CDR3 region of rearranged TCR beta genes was amplified from genomic DNA with a multiplex PCR assay. On the Illumina HiSeq System, the amplified TCR beta libraries were sequenced as 87-base-pair reads. The study's processing was this. A later analysis counted tens of millions of unique TCR beta chains across the 700 or so repertoires, and 9 million to 14 million of these chains were shared by at least two donors. Raw reads were error-corrected and collapsed into unique sequences by a nearest-neighbor algorithm in which closely related sequences were merged to remove PCR and sequencing errors. Alignment of CDR3 sequences to IMGT reference sequences was used to assign V, D and J gene segments. For a sequence to be retained, at least a six-nucleotide match to both a V gene segment and a J gene segment was required. Rearrangements were called productive when the CDR3 lacked stop codons and stayed in frame with V and J; all others were non-productive. Following IMGT convention, CDR3 was defined as the stretch from the second conserved V-encoded cysteine to the conserved J-encoded phenylalanine. In an earlier analysis of more than 550 of the donors, sequences lacking an unambiguous match to a single V gene segment were excluded. In an earlier analysis of some 590 of the donors, a V segment was called functional when productive rearrangements were above 56.7%, and segregating when the standard deviation between donors exceeded 5%. A statistical classification framework was built for diagnosing cytomegalovirus status from the catalog of TCR beta chain sequences. V and J gene assignment, in a later analysis, came from comparing TCR nucleotide sequences with IMGT/GENE-DB human TR gene sequences. Using the TCRdist pipeline, a later analysis assigned CDR3 sequences along with most-parsimonious VDJ recombination scenarios. In a later analysis, every TCR beta chain was defined by the combination of its CDR3 amino acid sequence and its V-gene family, and reads without a unique V-gene family were dropped. A later analysis removed several hundred highly shared, low-generation-probability nucleotide sequences to deal with suspected cross-contamination and a sequencing artifact. A later analysis calculated a clonal expansion index for each public chain from normalized within-repertoire ranks of inferred template counts. In a later analysis, generation probabilities were computed using a VDJ recombination model fitted to out-of-frame rearrangements, and the results were checked against IGoR. A later analysis scored TCR-TCR, TCR-HLA and TCR-CMV co-occurrence with hypergeometric tests, applying a repertoire-size bias correction to TCR pairs. False discovery rates were estimated in a later analysis by permuting HLA or CMV assignments 20 times. In a later analysis, co-occurring TCRs were grouped with DBSCAN, and TCRdist sequence similarity was added when clustering was performed within HLA-allele-positive subsets. Co-occurrence clustering excluded repertoires with fewer than 30,000 or more than 120,000 public chains, plus five with anomalous nucleotide sharing. TCRdb provides this immuneACCESS table in a form limited to in-frame rearrangements. Some clones are lacking; in checked studies, under half of them reflect an unresolved V gene, and why the rest are absent is not known. That table furnishes V, J and clone size, whereas the DNA furnished D and trimming. The sample data list approximately 140,000 clones, and around four fifths of these were observed just once. The ten largest make up roughly 1.3% of the sample.

These data come from a study of cytomegalovirus exposure and HLA in healthy donors (dated by TCRdb to the late 2010s). About the study as a whole: An earlier analysis of some 620 of the donors reported 276 Gb of sequence data and around 110 million unique TCR beta sequences obtained from about 179 million T cells. A later genetic analysis took genome-wide SNP genotypes for about three fifths of the 666 donors and used that subset as a discovery cohort. All discovery cohort repertoires had been generated using a single sequencing platform. In a later analysis, previously published TCR beta repertoires from 500 to 750 donors were re-analyzed and high-resolution HLA genotyping was added so that TCR occurrence patterns could be studied. An earlier analysis of several hundred of the donors applied high-throughput TCR beta sequencing to assess whether each TCR beta V gene segment acted as functional or pseudogenic. The number of donors typed differed by locus, with 629-630 for A, B, C, DRB1 and DQB1, roughly 520 for DQA1, under 610 for DPA1, and 450 to 480 for DPB1. Class I and class II HLA loci were covered by the typing at four-digit resolution. The study was designed to test whether signatures of past pathogen exposure could be identified by cataloging public T cell receptors. Among a few hundred genotyped donors of the cohort, an average of around 240,000 unique TCR beta nucleotide sequences were sequenced per donor, around a sixth of them non-productive. Rather than drawing on any new phenotypic data, the later analysis identified candidate immune exposures from TCR beta sequences and the way those sequences occurred across donors. Along with the approximately 650-subject first cohort, a separate validation cohort of over a hundred different subjects was used. An early release that covered several hundred HLA-typed donors contained 300 to 350 gigabases of sequencing data and around 85 million unique TCR sequences. High-throughput TCR immunosequencing, statistical association of individual TCRs with disease status, and machine learning were combined to predict cytomegalovirus infection status. Of the 300 to 500 genotyped donors, over 80% were placed in the genetic ancestry cluster associated with self-reported Caucasian donors. Roughly 5 DR-DQ haplotypes were handled as single units for association and clustering, since linkage in the cohort was strong. Alongside the repertoire data, information on donor age, sex, ethnicity and CMV serostatus was compiled. The study used immunosequencing to profile the T cell repertoires of more than 650 subjects and linked those repertoires to cytomegalovirus serostatus. The investigation overall reported the following: The classifier was reported to diagnose cytomegalovirus status with high specificity and sensitivity in both the original and validation cohorts. According to a later analysis, parvovirus B19, influenza, CMV and Epstein-Barr virus appeared linked to several top co-occurrence clusters. The cohort was sequenced for TCR beta chains only, and without alpha or paired-chain data the features that could be detected were limited. The earlier analysis of approximately 560 of the donors excluded around 17 rarely observed V segments, including chromosome 9 orphons, because counts were too low. A cluster of highly shared sequence variants was judged likely to be a technical artifact of the sequencing pipeline. Sequencing depth was assumed to be roughly uniform across donors in the presence/absence analyses, though that assumption may not hold. An earlier analysis of some 560 of the donors showed that most TCR beta V segments appeared in productive rearrangements either about 87% or about 30% of the time, which broadly matched IMGT annotations. Linkage disequilibrium might explain the correlated functional status among segregating V segments, but an unknown experimental factor could not be ruled out. A further reported finding was that TCR beta sequences accurately predicted the HLA-A and HLA-B alleles for most subjects in the first cohort. Because some donors lacked HLA typing at each locus, the association tests relied only on the typed subset. For the cohort, immune exposure information was limited to CMV serostatus. In a later analysis, HLA-associated TCR beta chains were found to be more clonally expanded and to have lower generation probabilities than equally common non-associated chains. According to the authors, the approach could potentially be generalized to other disease states and immunological phenotypes. Strong co-occurrence of HLA alleles, especially DR and DQ, made assigning TCR associations to individual alleles difficult. Most CMV-associated TCR beta chains appeared to be HLA-restricted in a later analysis, and the HLA associations seemed to be driven largely by CMV exposure. In a later analysis, 16,951 TCR beta sequences were associated with specific HLA alleles at a false discovery rate of 0.05. In vitro tests confirmed that a few of the cytomegalovirus-associated TCR beta chains recognize cytomegalovirus antigens. A later analysis found that TCR association rates varied across HLA loci, with DRB1 alleles showing the most associated TCRs and HLA-C alleles the fewest. The study listed 164 TCR beta chains as associated with cytomegalovirus. Most TCR sequences were seen in very few donors, while some public TCRs were found in many individuals. In a later genetic analysis, fewer N-insertions in productive TCRs were reported among donors in an Asian-associated ancestry cluster than the roughly 700-donor mean. A later genetic analysis associated a missense DCLRE1C variant with V-gene and J-gene trimming of TCR beta chains, and an independent cohort replicated the association. The 87-base-pair reads could not distinguish some IMGT-functional V segments, including TRBV6-2 and TRBV6-3, so those segments were excluded.

This receptor was taken from a male donor in good health and CMV-seropositive. Recombination joined TRBV5-8 with TRBJ2-7; 5 matching bases give a weak D call of TRBD2. The end of the DNA fits TRBJ2-1 better, so the J call may be wrong. The sequenced sample consisted of PBMCs. The CDR3 region reads CASSNPRQADYEQFF. The nucleotide sequence is TGTGCCAGCAGCAACCCCAGGCAGGCCGACTACGAGCAGTTCTTC.